This T cell receptor (beta chain) was obtained from a study of human T cells and chemical hapten exposure. Study overall: Alopecia areata, totalis or universalis affected patients, mainly female.

It was the library that attached unique molecular identifiers to individual cDNA molecules. TCRdb re-called the RACE reads with MiXCR, one entry per CDR3 protein. Counted here are some 80,000 distinct CDR3 sequences, around 10% occurring once; the ten biggest clones make up around 4.2%. Study-wide findings and caveats: DPC sensitization did not alter TCRs above 1 in 1000 frequency. Expanded TCRs grouped into significantly more large CDR3 similarity clusters than controls produced.

Time point noted: patch test 1, 2 weeks after DPC sensitization. Treatment denoted: therapeutic diphenylcyclopropenone sensitization with weekly scalp DPC. This clonotype came up a few times. As yet, its antigen is unknown. Germline V gene lookup returns CDR1 MNHEY and CDR2 SVGAGI. The CDR3 has 12 amino acids. Trimming took 0 bases from V and 7 from J, leaving 6 bases between them. J is TRBJ1-2 and V is TRBV6-5, with D unclear. Sequences were derived from whole blood, sampled in connection with sensitization to the hapten diphenylcyclopropenone (DPC). The receptor was isolated from a woman between 45 and 60 years old with alopecia areata. Some clones in this sample may be carry-over from other donors' samples. CDR3 in DNA: TGTGCCAGCAGTTACTCTGGACTTGGCTACACCTTC. This sequence encodes CASSYSGLGYTF.